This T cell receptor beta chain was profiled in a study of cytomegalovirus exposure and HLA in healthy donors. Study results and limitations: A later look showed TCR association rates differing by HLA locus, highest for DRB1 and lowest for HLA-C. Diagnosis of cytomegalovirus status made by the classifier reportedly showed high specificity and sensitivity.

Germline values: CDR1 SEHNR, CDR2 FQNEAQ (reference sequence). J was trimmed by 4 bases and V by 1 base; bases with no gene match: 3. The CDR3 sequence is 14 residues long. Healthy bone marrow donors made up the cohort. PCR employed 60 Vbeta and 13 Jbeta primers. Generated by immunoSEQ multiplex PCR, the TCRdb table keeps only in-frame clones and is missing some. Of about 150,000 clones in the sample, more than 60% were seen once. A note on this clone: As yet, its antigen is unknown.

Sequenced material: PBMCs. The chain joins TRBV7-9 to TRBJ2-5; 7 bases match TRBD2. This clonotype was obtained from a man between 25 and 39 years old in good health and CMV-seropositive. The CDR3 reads CASSLGGEGETQYF. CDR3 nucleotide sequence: TGTGCCAGCAGCTTAGGGGGGGAGGGAGAGACCCAGTACTTC.